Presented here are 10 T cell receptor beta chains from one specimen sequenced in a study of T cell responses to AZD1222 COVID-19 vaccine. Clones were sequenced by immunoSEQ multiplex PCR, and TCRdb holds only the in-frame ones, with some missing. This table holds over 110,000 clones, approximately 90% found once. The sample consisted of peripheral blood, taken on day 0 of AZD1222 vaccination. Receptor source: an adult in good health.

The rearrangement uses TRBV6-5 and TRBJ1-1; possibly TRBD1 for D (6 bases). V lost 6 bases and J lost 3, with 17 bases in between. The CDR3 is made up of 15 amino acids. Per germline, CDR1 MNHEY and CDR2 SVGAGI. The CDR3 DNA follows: TGTGCCAGCAGGTCAACAGGGAGAGCGTACACTGAAGCTTTCTTT. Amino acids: CASRSTGRAYTEAFF.

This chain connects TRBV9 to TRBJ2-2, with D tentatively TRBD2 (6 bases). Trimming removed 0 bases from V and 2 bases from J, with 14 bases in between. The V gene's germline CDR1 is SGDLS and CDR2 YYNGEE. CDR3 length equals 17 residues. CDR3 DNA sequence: TGTGCCAGCAGCGTAGCGAGTCTAGCGTACAACACCGGGGAGCTGTTTTTT. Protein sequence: CASSVASLAYNTGELFF.

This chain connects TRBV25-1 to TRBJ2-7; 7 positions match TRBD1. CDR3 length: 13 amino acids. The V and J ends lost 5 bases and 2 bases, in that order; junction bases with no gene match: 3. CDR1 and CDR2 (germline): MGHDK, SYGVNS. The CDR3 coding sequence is TGTGCCAGCAGTAGGGGGCTCACCTACGAGCAGTACTTC. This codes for CASSRGLTYEQYF.

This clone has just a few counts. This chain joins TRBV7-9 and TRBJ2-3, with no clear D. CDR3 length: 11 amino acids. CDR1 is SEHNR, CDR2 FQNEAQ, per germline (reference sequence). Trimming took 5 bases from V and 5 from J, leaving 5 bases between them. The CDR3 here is CASSPQDTQYF. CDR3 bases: TGTGCCAGCAGCCCCCAAGATACGCAGTATTTT.

CDR3 nucleotide sequence: TGTGCCAGCAGCTTAACCCAAGGACTTACTAGCACAGATACGCAGTATTTT. Its protein is CASSLTQGLTSTDTQYF. The V and J genes are TRBV11-3 and TRBJ2-3; D possibly corresponds to TRBD2 (5 bases). V lost 2 bases, J lost 0 bases, and 15 bases lay in between. The CDR3 sequence is 17 residues long. Germline CDR1 reads SGHNT; CDR2 reads YENEEA.

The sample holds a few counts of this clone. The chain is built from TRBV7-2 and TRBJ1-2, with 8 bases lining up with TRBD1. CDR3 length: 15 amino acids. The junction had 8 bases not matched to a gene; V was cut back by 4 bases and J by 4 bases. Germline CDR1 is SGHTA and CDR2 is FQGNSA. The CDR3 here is CASSSDRDSSYGYTF. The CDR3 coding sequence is TGTGCCAGCAGCTCGGACAGGGATTCCAGCTATGGCTACACCTTC.

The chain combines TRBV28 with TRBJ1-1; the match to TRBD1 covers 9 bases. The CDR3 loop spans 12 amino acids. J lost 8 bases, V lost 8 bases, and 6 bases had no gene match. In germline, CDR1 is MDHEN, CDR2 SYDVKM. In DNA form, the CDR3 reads TGTGCCAGCCAAAACAGGGGGCCCGAAGCTTTCTTT. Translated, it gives CASQNRGPEAFF.

CDR3 in DNA: TGTGCCAGCAGCTTAATCCCTGGGACCTACACCTTC. It codes for CASSLIPGTYTF. The chain joins TRBV7-3 to TRBJ1-2; tentative D call: TRBD1 (5 bases). Germline V gene lookup returns CDR1 SGHTA and CDR2 FQGTGA. There are 12 residues in the CDR3. V gave up 1 base and J gave up 10 bases, with 10 bases separating them. The complete variable domain, with remaining parts taken from reference TRBV7-3 and TRBJ1-2, reads GAGVSQTPSNKVTEKGKYVELRCDPISGHTALYWYRQSLGQGPEFLIYFQGTGAADDSGLPNDRFFAVRPEGSVSTLKIQRTERGDSAVYLCASSLIPGTYTFGSGTRLTVV.

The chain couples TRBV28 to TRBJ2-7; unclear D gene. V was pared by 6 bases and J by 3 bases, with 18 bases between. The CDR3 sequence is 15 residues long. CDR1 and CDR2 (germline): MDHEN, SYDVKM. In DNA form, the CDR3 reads TGTGCCAGCAGCCTCGGTACGGACCTCGTCTACGAGCAGTACTTC. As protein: CASSLGTDLVYEQYF.

CDR3 in amino acids: CASSLAHRGTINQPQHF. The CDR3 DNA sequence: TGTGCCAGCAGCTTAGCCCACAGGGGGACCATCAATCAGCCCCAGCATTTT. The rearrangement uses TRBV7-2 and TRBJ1-5, with TRBD1 matching 8 bases. Germline CDR1 and CDR2: SGHTA and FQGNSA. The CDR3 has 17 residues. The V gene end was trimmed by 0 bases and the J gene end by 3 bases; junction bases not matched to a gene: 7.